A selection of T cell receptor beta chains follows, all from one sample in a study of T cells in Graves' hyperthyroidism and ophthalmopathy. TCRdb re-called the multiplex PCR reads through MiXCR, storing one row per CDR3 protein. The repertoire consists of 370,000 or so distinct CDR3 sequences, with 15% to 17% occurring once and the leading ten covering around a quarter. The sequenced sample consisted of blood. Receptor source: a woman under 30 with Graves' hyperthyroidism that later progressed to Graves' ophthalmopathy. CDR3s include the opening cysteine and the closing phenylalanine or tryptophan. The D gene is left open where the match is weak. Size values are once, few and many counts, or a class for expanded clones, and some rows have none.

D: NA; V: TRBV6-2/TRBV6-3; size: many; J: TRBJ2-1; DNA: TGTGCCAGCAGTTTTGACTGGAACAATGAGCAGTTCTTC; CDR3: CASSFDWNNEQFF
D: NA; V: TRBV19; size: NA; J: TRBJ2-7; DNA: TGTGCCAGTAGTATGTTGGGCCAGGGGAAACCTCACGAGCAGTACTTC; CDR3: CASSMLGQGKPHEQYF
D: TRBD2; V: TRBV12-3/TRBV12-4; size: few; J: TRBJ2-1; DNA: TGTGCCAGCAGTTTAGAGGTGTGGAAGCGGGAGCAAGACAATGAGCAGTTCTTC; CDR3: CASSLEVWKREQDNEQFF
D: NA; V: TRBV4-1; size: NA; J: TRBJ1-4; DNA: TGCGCCAGCAGCCAAATTCAGGGCGAAAAACTGTTTTTT; CDR3: CASSQIQGEKLFF
D: TRBD2; V: TRBV28; size: many; J: TRBJ2-1; DNA: TGTGCCAGCAGCCCCGGGAGGGGGGTAAACAATGAGCAGTTCTTC; CDR3: CASSPGRGVNNEQFF
D: NA; V: TRBV18; size: many; J: TRBJ1-1; DNA: TGTGCCAGCTCACCATCGGACACGCGTGCAGCTTTCTTT; CDR3: CASSPSDTRAAFF
D: NA; V: TRBV28; size: many; J: TRBJ1-1; DNA: TGTGCCAGCAGTTCGTTTGAGGAGTTTCACACTGAAGCTTTCTTT; CDR3: CASSSFEEFHTEAFF
D: NA; V: TRBV12-3/TRBV12-4; size: many; J: TRBJ1-4; DNA: TGTGCCAGCAGTCCACGGATGCATCCGGATGAAAAACTGTTTTTT; CDR3: CASSPRMHPDEKLFF
D: TRBD2; V: TRBV20-1; size: few; J: TRBJ2-1; DNA: TGCAGTGCTCCCCCGGGACTAGCGGGAGGTGATGAGCAGTTCTTC; CDR3: CSAPPGLAGGDEQFF
D: TRBD1; V: TRBV7-8; size: NA; J: TRBJ2-2; DNA: TGTGCCAGCAGCTTAATCCGCTGCAGGGGGCGATCCACCGGGGAGCTGTTTTTT; CDR3: CASSLIRCRGRSTGELFF
D: NA; V: TRBV24-1; size: many; J: TRBJ2-7; DNA: TGTGCCACCAGTGGAGAGGGAGTGGGCGAGCAGTACTTC; CDR3: CATSGEGVGEQYF
D: TRBD2; V: TRBV13; size: many; J: TRBJ2-3; DNA: TGTGCCAGCAGCCGGACTAAACTAGCGACCGGAACTGGGGATACGCAGTATTTT; CDR3: CASSRTKLATGTGDTQYF
D: TRBD1; V: TRBV28; size: many; J: TRBJ2-5; DNA: TGTGCCAGCAGTCCCCGACAGGGGGTCCAAGAGACCCAGTACTTC; CDR3: CASSPRQGVQETQYF
D: NA; V: TRBV2; size: NA; J: TRBJ2-3; DNA: TGTGCCAGCAGGTTTCCAGGGCTAAGCACAGATACGCAGTATTTT; CDR3: CASRFPGLSTDTQYF
D: NA; V: TRBV29-1; size: many; J: TRBJ2-5; DNA: TGCAGCGTTGCGGGAGAGAACCAAGAGACCCAGTACTTC; CDR3: CSVAGENQETQYF
D: TRBD2; V: TRBV27; size: many; J: TRBJ2-1; DNA: TGTGCCAGCAGTTTGCTAGCGGACCTCGGCAATGAGCAGTTCTTC; CDR3: CASSLLADLGNEQFF
D: NA; V: TRBV6-2/TRBV6-3; size: NA; J: TRBJ1-1; DNA: TGTGCCAGCAGTTACTCATATTTAATCGGGACACCGAACACTGAAGCTTTCTTT; CDR3: CASSYSYLIGTPNTEAFF
D: NA; V: TRBV11-2; size: NA; J: TRBJ2-7; DNA: TGTGCCAGCAGCTCCTTTAGAATCCACGAGCAGTACTTC; CDR3: CASSSFRIHEQYF
D: TRBD1; V: TRBV28; size: many; J: TRBJ2-7; DNA: TGTGCCAGCACTACAGGGGGCGGCTCCTACGAGCAGTACTTC; CDR3: CASTTGGGSYEQYF
D: TRBD2; V: TRBV11-2; size: NA; J: TRBJ2-7; DNA: TGTGCCAGCAGCACTAGCGGGAGTTTCGAGCAGTACTTC; CDR3: CASSTSGSFEQYF
D: NA; V: TRBV29-1; size: NA; J: TRBJ2-1; DNA: TGCAGCGTTGAAGGTGAGGACGAGTTCAATGAGCAGTTCTTC; CDR3: CSVEGEDEFNEQFF
D: TRBD2; V: TRBV20-1; size: NA; J: TRBJ2-3; DNA: TGCAGTGGTTGTAGGCGGGAGGGCACAGATACGCAGTATTTT; CDR3: CSGCRREGTDTQYF
D: TRBD1; V: TRBV13; size: many; J: TRBJ2-1; DNA: TGTGCCAGCAGCGCCGGACAGGGCAAACTCTACAATGAGCAGTTCTTC; CDR3: CASSAGQGKLYNEQFF
D: TRBD1; V: TRBV29-1; size: NA; J: TRBJ1-1; DNA: TGCAGCGTTGAAGACTGGGTCGTTGGGACAGGGTGGAACACTGAAGCTTTCTTT; CDR3: CSVEDWVVGTGWNTEAFF
D: NA; V: TRBV6-4; size: NA; J: TRBJ2-5; DNA: TGTGCCAGCAGTTCCACTAGTAATGATCCCCAGTACTTC; CDR3: CASSSTSNDPQYF
D: NA; V: TRBV9; size: few; J: TRBJ2-2; DNA: TGTGCCAGCAGCGCCCAACAGACGAACACCGGGGAGCTGTTTTTT; CDR3: CASSAQQTNTGELFF
D: NA; V: TRBV28; size: many; J: TRBJ2-6; DNA: TGTGCCAGCAGTTTATCGCAGGGAACCTCTGGGGCCAACGTCCTGACTTTC; CDR3: CASSLSQGTSGANVLTF